These T cell receptor beta chains were read from a single sample in a study of blood T cell repertoires in COVID-19. Measured with immunoSEQ multiplex PCR; TCRdb has only the in-frame clones, and not every one. The table has roughly 130,000 clones, 90% seen once. Sequencing was done on a sample of peripheral blood. These receptor sequences come from a man aged 55 to 70 with COVID-19, enrolled during active disease. Both conserved end residues are part of each CDR3. The D gene is left open where the match is weak. Size is stated for part of the rows, as once, few or many counts, or as a class when the clone is expanded.

CDR3 protein: CASSSLGLAEYEQYF
CDR3 DNA: TGTGCCAGCAGTTCCCTGGGACTAGCGGAATACGAGCAGTACTTC
D gene: TRBD2
V gene: TRBV28
J gene: TRBJ2-7
clone size: .

CDR3 protein: CASSFGGDGYGYTF
CDR3 DNA: TGTGCCAGCAGTTTTGGGGGCGACGGCTATGGCTACACCTTC
D gene: .
V gene: TRBV28
J gene: TRBJ1-2
clone size: .

CDR3 protein: CASSPGQISYEQYF
CDR3 DNA: TGTGCCAGCAGCCCAGGACAGATCTCCTACGAGCAGTACTTC
D gene: .
V gene: TRBV11-2
J gene: TRBJ2-7
clone size: .

CDR3 protein: CASSSRGTEWDTEAFF
CDR3 DNA: TGCGCCAGCAGCTCCCGCGGGACAGAGTGGGACACTGAAGCTTTCTTT
D gene: TRBD1
V gene: TRBV5-1
J gene: TRBJ1-1
clone size: .

CDR3 protein: CSARGSGEQFF
CDR3 DNA: TGCAGTGCTAGAGGTAGCGGGGAGCAGTTCTTC
D gene: TRBD2
V gene: TRBV20-1
J gene: TRBJ2-1
clone size: .

CDR3 protein: CASSELGGNEQFF
CDR3 DNA: TGTGCCAGCAGTGAACTAGGGGGCAATGAGCAGTTCTTC
D gene: .
V gene: TRBV6-1
J gene: TRBJ2-1
clone size: .

CDR3 protein: CATPGQGTNEQFF
CDR3 DNA: TGTGCCACCCCGGGACAGGGGACGAATGAGCAGTTCTTC
D gene: TRBD1
V gene: TRBV28
J gene: TRBJ2-1
clone size: .

CDR3 protein: CASSRDRMDHSSTDTQYF
CDR3 DNA: TGTGCCAGCAGTAGGGACAGGATGGACCATTCTAGCACAGATACGCAGTATTTT
D gene: TRBD1
V gene: TRBV6-2/TRBV6-3
J gene: TRBJ2-3
clone size: .

CDR3 protein: CATSGTGKYEQYF
CDR3 DNA: TGTGCCACCAGTGGGACAGGGAAGTACGAGCAGTACTTC
D gene: TRBD1
V gene: TRBV24-1
J gene: TRBJ2-7
clone size: .

CDR3 protein: CASSLTGRTQYF
CDR3 DNA: TGTGCCAGCAGTTTAACGGGTAGAACCCAGTACTTC
D gene: .
V gene: TRBV28
J gene: TRBJ2-5
clone size: .

CDR3 protein: CASSPRTGPTDTQYF
CDR3 DNA: TGTGCCAGCAGCCCTCGGACAGGTCCGACAGATACGCAGTATTTT
D gene: TRBD1
V gene: TRBV7-6
J gene: TRBJ2-3
clone size: .

CDR3 protein: CASSYLGGNQPQHF
CDR3 DNA: TGTGCCAGCAGTTACCTAGGGGGCAATCAGCCCCAGCATTTT
D gene: .
V gene: TRBV6-5
J gene: TRBJ1-5
clone size: .

CDR3 protein: CASSMRRYNEQFF
CDR3 DNA: TGTGCCAGTAGTATGAGGCGTTATAATGAGCAGTTCTTC
D gene: .
V gene: TRBV19
J gene: TRBJ2-1
clone size: .

CDR3 protein: CASSSPTGNYGYTF
CDR3 DNA: TGTGCCAGCAGTTCCCCGACAGGCAACTATGGCTACACCTTC
D gene: .
V gene: TRBV27
J gene: TRBJ1-2
clone size: .

CDR3 protein: CASSLAGVRGSGNTIYF
CDR3 DNA: TGTGCCAGCAGCTTGGCGGGGGTCCGGGGCTCTGGAAACACCATATATTTT
D gene: .
V gene: TRBV7-2
J gene: TRBJ1-3
clone size: once

CDR3 protein: CASSTDRGRESAEAFF
CDR3 DNA: TGTGCCAGCAGCACCGACAGGGGGCGGGAAAGCGCTGAAGCTTTCTTT
D gene: TRBD1
V gene: TRBV5-4
J gene: TRBJ1-1
clone size: .

CDR3 protein: CASSSSYQETQYF
CDR3 DNA: TGTGCCAGCTCATCCTCGTACCAAGAGACCCAGTACTTC
D gene: .
V gene: TRBV18
J gene: TRBJ2-5
clone size: .

CDR3 protein: CASSLRGNTEAFF
CDR3 DNA: TGTGCCAGCAGCTTGAGGGGGAACACTGAAGCTTTCTTT
D gene: .
V gene: TRBV5-8
J gene: TRBJ1-1
clone size: .

CDR3 protein: CSDLLAGTDTQYF
CDR3 DNA: TGCAGCGACCTTTTAGCGGGTACAGATACGCAGTATTTT
D gene: TRBD2
V gene: TRBV29-1
J gene: TRBJ2-3
clone size: .

CDR3 protein: CASSQDFPGVGQPQHF
CDR3 DNA: TGCGCCAGCAGCCAAGATTTTCCAGGGGTAGGGCAGCCCCAGCATTTT
D gene: .
V gene: TRBV4-3
J gene: TRBJ1-5
clone size: once